This TCR beta chain originates from a study of cytomegalovirus exposure and HLA in healthy donors. Study in general: Genotyping of nearly 400 donors showed that around 86% belonged to the Caucasian-associated ancestry cluster.

As concerns this clone: Its antigen is undetermined.

Use of 60 Vbeta and 13 Jbeta primers characterized the PCR. Produced via immunoSEQ multiplex PCR; TCRdb's table is partial and in-frame only. The sample shows approximately 150,000 clones, about four fifths of them seen only once. Study conclusions and caveats: About 87% or about 30% of the time was how often most TCR beta V segments were productive, according to an earlier analysis. The only immune exposure information that was available was CMV serostatus.

Germline CDR1 reads SGDLS; CDR2 reads YYNGEE. This CDR3 comprises 15 residues. V gave up 1 base and J gave up 3 bases, with 13 bases separating them. The chain carries TRBV9 and TRBJ1-2; weak D call: TRBD1 (6 bases). The sample consisted of PBMCs. This receptor was identified in a man over 45 in good health and CMV-seropositive. The CDR3 is CASSVSAGADYGYTF. For the CDR3, the DNA is TGTGCCAGCAGCGTATCGGCAGGGGCTGACTATGGCTACACCTTC.